A selection of T cell receptor beta chains follows, all from one sample in a study of PD-L1 blockade in urothelial cancer. Using immunoSEQ multiplex PCR, the repertoire was profiled, and TCRdb retains in-frame clones only, with some absent. Among some 120,000 clones, around 89% were seen once, and the ten largest hold 1.7%. This specimen consisted of PBMCs, obtained around atezolizumab (anti-PD-L1) treatment. The origin of the receptors is a man aged 60-69 years with urothelial cancer. The CDR3 runs from the conserved cysteine through the conserved F or W. The D gene is left open where the match is weak. The size of a clone is reported for some rows only, either as once, few or many, or as a class for expanded clones.

j_call clone_size cdr3_length v_call d_call cdr3_nt cdr3_aa
TRBJ1-5 . 11 TRBV7-6 . TGTGCCAGCAGCTTCCAGGCGCCCCAGCATTTT CASSFQAPQHF
TRBJ1-1 few 13 TRBV2 . TGTGCCAGCAAGCAAGATTTCAACACTGAAGCTTTCTTT CASKQDFNTEAFF
TRBJ2-3 once 16 TRBV4-1 TRBD2 TGCGCCAGCAGCCAACCACTAGCGGGAGGGACAGATACGCAGTATTTT CASSQPLAGGTDTQYF
TRBJ1-2 few 13 TRBV18 . TGTGCCAGCTCACCACAAGGGGCCCGCGGCTACACCTTC CASSPQGARGYTF
TRBJ1-5 . 16 TRBV19 TRBD1 TGTGCCAGTACTGTCCTGGGGACAGGGGAAGATCAGCCCCAGCATTTT CASTVLGTGEDQPQHF
TRBJ2-5 few 14 TRBV2 . TGTGCCAGCAGCCGCGGGACAGACCCAGAGACCCAGTACTTC CASSRGTDPETQYF
TRBJ2-5 . 12 TRBV7-9 . TGTGCCAGCACCCCCAGCGCAGAGACCCAGTACTTC CASTPSAETQYF
TRBJ1-5 . 15 TRBV19 . TGTGCCAGTAGTTTTCAGGGTGTAGGCAATCAGCCCCAGCATTTT CASSFQGVGNQPQHF
TRBJ2-7 . 14 TRBV11-1 . TGTGCCAGCAGCTTGACAGAAAGCTCCTACGAGCAGTACTTC CASSLTESSYEQYF
TRBJ2-2 . 16 TRBV18 TRBD2 TGTGCCAGCTCACCAAGGCGGACTAGCGGGACCGGGGAGCTGTTTTTT CASSPRRTSGTGELFF
TRBJ2-3 . 15 TRBV18 TRBD1 TGTGCCAGCTCATCGGGACAGGGGGTTGGTGATACGCAGTATTTT CASSSGQGVGDTQYF
TRBJ2-1 . 15 TRBV10-3 TRBD1 TGTGCCACCAGATCCAACAGGGGGCAGGACAATGAGCAGTTCTTC CATRSNRGQDNEQFF
TRBJ2-3 . 15 TRBV28 . TGTGCCAGCAGCCCCGGACAGAGTTCCACAGATACGCAGTATTTT CASSPGQSSTDTQYF
TRBJ1-2 few 15 TRBV28 TRBD1 TGTGCCAGCAGGATAGAACAGGGGGCCGGGGAGGGCTACACCTTC CASRIEQGAGEGYTF
TRBJ1-5 once 15 TRBV28 TRBD1 TGTGCCAGCAGTTTAGAACAGGGGAGCAATCAGCCCCAGCATTTT CASSLEQGSNQPQHF
TRBJ2-4 . 19 TRBV5-4 . TGTGCCAGCAGCAACCGGGACTCCCCGTCGCCACTAGCCAAAAACATTCAGTACTTC CASSNRDSPSPLAKNIQYF
TRBJ2-3 . 14 TRBV9 . TGTGCCAGCAGCGTAGGAAGCCACGGAGATACGCAGTATTTT CASSVGSHGDTQYF
TRBJ2-5 . 16 TRBV4-2 . TGTGCCAGCAGCCAAGATGGGGCTAGCGAATGGGAGACCCAGTACTTC CASSQDGASEWETQYF
TRBJ2-1 once 13 TRBV5-1 . TGCGCCAGCAGCTTGGCCAGGGAGGTTGGGCAGTTCTTC CASSLAREVGQFF
TRBJ2-5 . 17 TRBV7-3 TRBD2 TGTGCCAGCAGCTCCGTCCCTAGCGGGGGGGCCCTTGAGACCCAGTACTTC CASSSVPSGGALETQYF
TRBJ1-2 . 16 TRBV7-3 TRBD1 TGTGCCAGCAGCTTAAGTGGGACAGCTCGCCCCTATGGCTACACCTTC CASSLSGTARPYGYTF
TRBJ2-7 . 15 TRBV5-1 TRBD1 TGCGCCAGCAGCGACGGGACAGCTCTGATCACCGAGCAGTACTTC CASSDGTALITEQYF
TRBJ2-3 . 12 TRBV28 . TGTGCCAGCAGTTTATCTTCCGATACGCAGTATTTT CASSLSSDTQYF
TRBJ2-7 . 13 TRBV28 . TGTGCCAGCAGTCTCCTCCCGGGATACGAGCAGTACTTC CASSLLPGYEQYF
TRBJ2-5 . 17 TRBV4-1 . TGCGCCAGCAGCCAAGAAAGCGGGGAGGGGACAAGAGGGACCCAGTACTTC CASSQESGEGTRGTQYF
TRBJ2-3 . 14 TRBV18 . TGTGCCAGCTCACCACCGATGCGGACAGATACGCAGTATTTT CASSPPMRTDTQYF
TRBJ1-2 . 14 TRBV9 . TGTGCCAGCAGCCCCGAGGGCCGCCATGCCGGCTACACCTTC CASSPEGRHAGYTF
TRBJ2-3 . 15 TRBV19 TRBD1 TGTGCCAGTAGTAGACCGGGACAGCGAATAGATACGCAGTATTTT CASSRPGQRIDTQYF
TRBJ2-7 . 15 TRBV11-2 TRBD2 TGTGCCAGCAGCTTAGATAGCGGGGTGACCTACGAGCAGTACTTC CASSLDSGVTYEQYF
TRBJ2-7 . 14 TRBV5-1 TRBD2 TGCGCCAGCACCATTGGACTAGAGGCCTACGAGCAGTACTTC CASTIGLEAYEQYF
TRBJ1-2 . 13 TRBV11-3 . TGTGCCAGCAGCGAATCTGCTAACGGTGGCTACACCTTC CASSESANGGYTF
TRBJ1-1 few 15 TRBV9 . TGTGCCAGCAGCGAAACCCCGGGGGGGAACACTGAAGCTTTCTTT CASSETPGGNTEAFF
TRBJ1-1 . 18 TRBV5-1 . TGCGCCAGCAGCTTTCTGTGGGGGCAGGGCTTAATGAACACTGAAGCTTTCTTT CASSFLWGQGLMNTEAFF
TRBJ1-6 . 14 TRBV28 . TGTGCCAGCAGACTCCCGAATACTAATTCACCCCTCCACTTT CASRLPNTNSPLHF
TRBJ2-4 . 18 TRBV7-2 TRBD1 TGTGCCAGCAGCTTAGCCACAGGGGGCATGGTTACCAAAAACATTCAGTACTTC CASSLATGGMVTKNIQYF
TRBJ1-1 . 15 TRBV5-6 TRBD1 TGTGCCAGCAGCCGAGGACAGGCGGGGAACACTGAAGCTTTCTTT CASSRGQAGNTEAFF
TRBJ1-3 . 14 TRBV5-1 . TGCGCCAGCAGCTTGGCCAACATGGGAAACACCATATATTTT CASSLANMGNTIYF
TRBJ1-2 few 13 TRBV28 . TGTGCCAGCAGTTTAAGGGGTAACTATGGCTACACCTTC CASSLRGNYGYTF
TRBJ2-5 . 17 TRBV18 TRBD2 TGTGCCAGCTCACCACGGGGATTAGCGGGGGGTCAAGAGACCCAGTACTTC CASSPRGLAGGQETQYF
TRBJ1-4 . 13 TRBV10-2 . TGCGCCAGCAGGACAACAACTAATGAAAAACTGTTTTTT CASRTTTNEKLFF
TRBJ1-5 . 13 TRBV18 . TGTGCCAGCTCAGTGGACAACGGTCAGCCCCAGCATTTT CASSVDNGQPQHF
TRBJ1-3 . 14 TRBV28 . TGTGCCAGCAGTCCCATTGTCTCTGGAAACACCATATATTTT CASSPIVSGNTIYF
TRBJ2-2 . 16 TRBV5-4 . TGTGCCAGCACCACTGGGGCTAATTCGAACACCGGGGAGCTGTTTTTT CASTTGANSNTGELFF
TRBJ2-1 . 15 TRBV5-1 . TGCGCCAGCAGCTTCGCCGGGACTGGTAACAATGAGCAGTTCTTC CASSFAGTGNNEQFF
TRBJ2-1 . 14 TRBV5-1 TRBD2 TGCGCCAGTTATGCGGGGGGGGGATTCAGTGAGCAGTTCTTC CASYAGGGFSEQFF
TRBJ2-1 . 17 TRBV27 . TGTGCCAGCAGTCCCCGTCTGGGGCAGACGACTTACAATGAGCAGTTCTTC CASSPRLGQTTYNEQFF
TRBJ2-2 . 16 TRBV18 TRBD1 TGTGCCAGCTCACCTCCGGGACAGGGGAACACCGGGGAGCTGTTTTTT CASSPPGQGNTGELFF
TRBJ2-3 . 17 TRBV2 TRBD2 TGTGCCAGCAGATTAGATCCTAGCGGGGAATTCACAGATACGCAGTATTTT CASRLDPSGEFTDTQYF
TRBJ2-1 . 15 TRBV11-3 . TGTGCCAGCAGCCCGCCGGCAGGGGCCTACAATGAGCAGTTCTTC CASSPPAGAYNEQFF
TRBJ1-2 . 12 TRBV9 . TGTGCCAGCAGCAGTACAGTCTATGGCTACACCTTC CASSSTVYGYTF
TRBJ2-1 . 14 TRBV7-9 TRBD2 TGTGCCAGCAGCTTGTCGGGGGGGAGGAATGAGCAGTTCTTC CASSLSGGRNEQFF
TRBJ2-3 . 14 TRBV6-1 TRBD1 TGTGCCAGCAGGGGAACAGGGGGCCAAGATACGCAGTATTTT CASRGTGGQDTQYF
TRBJ1-2 . 14 TRBV4-3 . TGCGCCAGCAGCCAAACCAACAGGGTCTATGGCTACACCTTC CASSQTNRVYGYTF
TRBJ1-4 . 18 TRBV5-1 . TGCGCCAGCAGCATAGGATCGGACAGCCGAGGGGTTAATGAAAAACTGTTTTTT CASSIGSDSRGVNEKLFF